This T cell receptor beta chain originates from a study of cytomegalovirus exposure and HLA in healthy donors. Broader study findings: The tendency of first-cohort TCR clusters to co-occur in the 120 or so validation repertoires was identified by a subsequent analysis. Specific recognition of CMV antigens was confirmed in vitro for three chains (all CMV-associated). TCR beta chains numbering more than 150 were designated cytomegalovirus-associated. Reportedly, cytomegalovirus status was diagnosed with high sensitivity and specificity.

A remark on this clone: Antigen specificity is unknown.

Some clones are missing from TCRdb's copy, which holds only in-frame ones; the method was immunoSEQ multiplex PCR. The sample carries 150,000 to 200,000 clones, around 85% recorded once. The TCR originated in a man younger than 45 in good health and CMV-seropositive. The specimen sequenced was PBMCs.

CDR3 DNA: TGCGCCAGCAGCCTGAATAGCGGGGGGGCGTTATACGAGCAGTACTTC. This translates into CASSLNSGGALYEQYF. This rearrangement joins TRBV5-1 to TRBJ2-7; TRBD2 matches at 11 bases. This CDR3 spans 16 amino acids. V lost 4 bases, J lost 4 bases, and 10 bases stayed unmatched. Germline CDR1 is SGHRS and CDR2 is YFSETQ.